The entry that follows covers one TCR beta chain sequence. What this receptor recognizes is not known. No base-level quality is on record; no much larger clone is a single base apart. CDR1 is given as DFQATT and CDR2 as SNEGSKA, both from the germline V gene (reference sequence). The CDR3 contains 12 residues, cysteine and phenylalanine counted. The sequence is cut down to CDR3 DNA, 36 bases in frame from base 1. Deletion took 5 bases off V and 2 bases off J, with a span of 9 bases between the germline ends. The data stem from a study of Graves' ophthalmopathy and Graves' hyperthyroidism (dated by TCRdb to 2017 to 2018). At the level of the whole study: Peripheral blood was collected at initial diagnosis, prior to any treatment. To tell Graves' ophthalmopathy apart from Graves' hyperthyroidism, and to predict which patients would progress to ophthalmopathy, the study relied on TCR beta repertoire signatures. An independent validation cohort was composed of roughly 18 hyperthyroidism patients and over 15 patients who later progressed from hyperthyroidism to ophthalmopathy. Once sampling was done, hyperthyroidism patients were given methimazole at a starting dose of 30 mg daily, while ophthalmopathy patients were given high-dose intravenous methylprednisolone. In total, 135 blood samples were TCR-sequenced: 40 to 45 ophthalmopathy, under 85 hyperthyroidism and approximately 17 hyperthyroidism-to-ophthalmopathy patients. In about six hyperthyroidism patients, the T-cell repertoires found in thyroid tissue were compared with those found in blood. To explore V-J signatures that distinguish ophthalmopathy from hyperthyroidism, a discovery set of 100 patients was enrolled, made up of roughly 41 with ophthalmopathy and around 60 with stable hyperthyroidism. General study outcomes and caveats: Most expanded thyroid clonotypes with a frequency above 0.001 also appeared in blood, which suggests that blood repertoires may reflect the immune response in the thyroid. In validation, the model predicted ophthalmopathy progression with 70.59% sensitivity and roughly 78% specificity; some twelve predicted patients were CT-confirmed with GO in a median of 6.5 months. In cross-validation, the 13-signature model distinguished ophthalmopathy from stable hyperthyroidism with nearly 90% sensitivity and about 81% specificity, and in the test set the corresponding values were roughly 80% and 76%. Sample size was not statistically predetermined, and group allocation was not concealed from the investigators.

For repertoire sequencing, the TCR beta CDR3 regions were amplified from RNA transcripts. The first round was an RT-PCR using HTBI primers with the Qiagen OneStep RT-PCR kit, and this first round was followed by a second-round multiplex PCR, then size selection and purification. Libraries were sequenced on an Illumina HiSeq2000 using paired-end 100 bp reads. The study's own analysis went as follows. SOAPnuke was used to process the reads, throwing out any read that had adapters, had uncalled bases, had a mean Phred below 15, or lacked an exact constant-primer or identifier match. COPE v1.2.5 was used to merge the high-quality paired reads. Each unique nucleotide sequence was defined as a clonotype, and clonotypes were aligned to IMGT TRB V, D and J references with MiTCR v1.1. Only V-J combinations with frequency above 0.0001 were analysed, covering 98% to 99.2% of repertoires. For each V-J combination, a TCR clonal expansion and chaos score was defined as F50 clonal expansion divided by the chaos observed in the TCRdist matrix. Features were reduced by Welch's t-statistics and random forest to 10 to 15 V-J combinations, which fed a naive Bayes classifier. Thyroid-blood repertoire similarity was quantified with the Morisita-Horn index. In-frame beta chains were kept once TCRdb had trimmed the public reads at Q25 with fastp and called clones with MiXCR. Rows are unified per CDR3 protein, each entry keeping the most common DNA and genes. TCRdb's processing, not the authors', yielded these V and J calls. For this sample there are 650,000 to 900,000 distinct CDR3 sequences; 35% to 50% appear just once. The ten biggest clones cover less than 55% of the sample.

Patients with ophthalmopathy had moderately to severely active disease, with a Clinical Activity Score of 3 or more, a NOSPECS grade of 4 or more, and a disease duration of less than 3 months. Patients were excluded if they had other autoimmune diseases, uncontrolled infections, pregnancy or lactation. Clinical symptoms, serum thyroxine, TRAb, thyroid ultrasound and orbital computed tomography formed the basis of the diagnosis. PBMCs were isolated from 10 ml of fresh peripheral blood by Ficoll-Paque density gradient centrifugation. Total RNA was extracted using Trizol reagent, and RNA quality was checked on an Agilent 2100 Bioanalyzer.

The specimen was peripheral blood. Rearrangement joined TRBV20-1 to TRBJ2-5, with TRBD2 as a weak D call on 5 bases. The sequence was obtained from an adult man with Graves' ophthalmopathy. The CDR3 has the sequence CSAGPGQETQYF. The nucleotide sequence is TGCAGTGCTGGCCCGGGACAAGAGACCCAGTACTTC.